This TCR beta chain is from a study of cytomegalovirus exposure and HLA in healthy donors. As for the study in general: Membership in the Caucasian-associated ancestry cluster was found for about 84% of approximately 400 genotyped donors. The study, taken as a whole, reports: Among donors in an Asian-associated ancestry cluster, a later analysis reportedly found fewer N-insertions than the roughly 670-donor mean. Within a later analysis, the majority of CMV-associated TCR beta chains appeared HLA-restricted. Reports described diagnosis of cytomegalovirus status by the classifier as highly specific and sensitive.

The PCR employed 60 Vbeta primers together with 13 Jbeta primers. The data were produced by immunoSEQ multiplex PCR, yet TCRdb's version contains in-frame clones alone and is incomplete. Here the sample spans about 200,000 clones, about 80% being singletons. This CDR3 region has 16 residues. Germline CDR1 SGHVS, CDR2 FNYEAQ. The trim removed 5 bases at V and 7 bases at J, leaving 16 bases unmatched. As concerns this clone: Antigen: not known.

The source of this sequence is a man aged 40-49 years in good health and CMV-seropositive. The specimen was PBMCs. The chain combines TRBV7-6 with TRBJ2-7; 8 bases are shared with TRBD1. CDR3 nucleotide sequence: TGTGCCAGCAGCCTCGGCGGGACAGGCGCCAGCGGGGAGCAGTACTTC. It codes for CASSLGGTGASGEQYF.